These 8 T cell receptor beta chains share one sample of origin, sequenced in a study of cytomegalovirus exposure and HLA in healthy donors. The PCR had 60 Vbeta and 13 Jbeta primers. Generated by immunoSEQ multiplex PCR, the TCRdb table keeps only in-frame clones and is missing some. This table holds 85,000 to 130,000 clones, 70% to 80% found once. Sequences were obtained from PBMCs. The receptors derive from a female donor in good health and CMV-seropositive.

The rearrangement uses TRBV5-4 and TRBJ1-3, with D possibly being TRBD1 (5 bases). The CDR3 is 15 residues long. Per germline, CDR1 SGHNT and CDR2 YYREEE (reference sequence). Trimming took off 2 bases at V and 4 bases at J, with 13 bases between the two ends. The DNA of the CDR3 is TGTGCCAGCAGCTTCCGCGGGGGGTCAGGAAACACCATATATTTT. Residues: CASSFRGGSGNTIYF.

The chain links TRBV10-2 to TRBJ1-1; D may be TRBD1 (6 bases). V lost 7 bases, J lost 10 bases, and 19 bases lay in between. This CDR3 region has 13 residues. Germline CDR1 and CDR2: WSHSY and SAAADI. The CDR3 reads CASTPKATGVAFF. As DNA, the CDR3 is TGCGCCAGCACTCCGAAGGCGACAGGAGTAGCTTTCTTT.

This clone was detected only once. This rearrangement joins TRBV19 to TRBJ1-2; no firm D call. V shed 10 bases and J shed 1 base, with 19 bases lying between them. The CDR3 extends over 15 amino acids. CDR1 is LNHDA and CDR2 is SQIVND in the germline V gene (reference sequence). CDR3 nucleotides: TGTGCCACCCGGGATCGGGGTCTAAATAACTATGGCTACACCTTC. Its protein product is CATRDRGLNNYGYTF.

This chain uses TRBV15 with TRBJ1-4, with TRBD1 identical over 8 bases. Germline V gene lookup returns CDR1 LNHNV and CDR2 YYDKDF (reference sequence). After removal of 6 bases from V and 10 bases from J, the junction contained 13 bases not matched to a gene. CDR3 length equals 15 residues. The CDR3 DNA sequence: TGTGCCACCAGAAAGGGGACAGGTGAAGTAGGAAAACTGTTTTTT. Protein product: CATRKGTGEVGKLFF. The full variable domain, rest sourced from reference TRBV15 and TRBJ1-4, is DAMVIQNPRYQVTQFGKPVTLSCSQTLNHNVMYWYQQKSSQAPKLLFHYYDKDFNNEADTPDNFQSRRPNTSFCFLDIRSPGLGDTAMYLCATRKGTGEVGKLFFGSGTQLSVL.

The chain recombines TRBV14 with TRBJ1-2, with 7 bases aligning to TRBD1. Looked up from germline, CDR1 is SGHDN and CDR2 is FVKESK. The CDR3 is 13 amino acids. J gave up 3 bases and V 4 bases, and 2 bases lay outside the gene matches. The CDR3 nucleotides are TGTGCCAGCAGCCCGGGACAGCACTATGGCTACACCTTC. It codes for CASSPGQHYGYTF. Using reference TRBV14 and TRBJ1-2 for the parts outside the CDR3, the full variable domain is EAGVTQFPSHSVIEKGQTVTLRCDPISGHDNLYWYRRVMGKEIKFLLHFVKESKQDESGMPNNRFLAERTGGTYSTLKVQPAELEDSGVYFCASSPGQHYGYTFGSGTRLTVV.

The chain links TRBV2 to TRBJ2-2, with D possibly being TRBD1 (5 bases). Deletions cut 3 bases from V and 7 bases from J, with 15 bases between. The CDR3 length is 15 residues. Germline V gives CDR1 SNHLY, CDR2 FYNNEI. The CDR3 loop reads CASSERPGSGGELFF. CDR3 sequence (DNA): TGTGCCAGCAGTGAGAGGCCAGGGTCTGGCGGGGAGCTGTTTTTT.

This clone has a single count. V is TRBV19 and J is TRBJ2-2; 10 nucleotides align to TRBD1. Germline-derived CDR1 and CDR2 are LNHDA and SQIVND (reference sequence). The CDR3 length is 15 residues. The ends lost 7 bases at V and 4 bases at J; junction bases unmatched: 6. DNA of the CDR3: TGTGCCAGTATCGCGGGACAGGGGTCCACCGGGGAGCTGTTTTTT. It translates to CASIAGQGSTGELFF.

J is TRBJ1-2 and V is TRBV2; D gene unclear. The CDR3 loop spans 12 amino acids. CDR1 is SNHLY, CDR2 FYNNEI, per germline. The ends were cut back, 6 bases at V and 2 bases at J, with 7 bases in the middle. The CDR3 region has the DNA TGTGCCAGCAGGGAGAGAAACTATGGCTACACCTTC. Protein product: CASRERNYGYTF.